The present T cell receptor beta chain was sequenced within a study of cytomegalovirus exposure and HLA in healthy donors. Study findings and constraints: It was reported that TCR beta sequences correctly inferred the HLA-A and HLA-B alleles for most subjects. Near-uniform donor sequencing depth was presumed by presence/absence analyses.

Regarding this clone: Its antigen is still unknown.

PCR was performed using 60 Vbeta and 13 Jbeta primers. Profiling relied on immunoSEQ multiplex PCR, and the TCRdb table lists in-frame clones only, not all of them. The sample consists of 150,000 or so clones, about three quarters of them appearing once. CDR1 MDHEN and CDR2 SYDVKM come from the germline V gene. This CDR3 comprises 15 residues. With 4 bases clipped from V and 4 bases from J, the junction kept 8 bases outside the gene matches. The sequenced sample was PBMCs. This sequence originates from a man in his forties in good health and CMV-seropositive. The chain uses TRBV28 and TRBJ2-5, with 8 bases that match TRBD2. CDR3 loop: CASSSLSGGVETQYF. The CDR3 bases are TGTGCCAGCAGTTCCCTGTCGGGAGGGGTAGAGACCCAGTACTTC.